Following are 29 T cell receptor beta chains from one sample sequenced in a study of T cells in Graves' hyperthyroidism and ophthalmopathy. Amplification of TCR beta CDR3 regions was performed using RNA transcripts as template. Researchers ran a first-round RT-PCR on the TCR CDR3 using the HTBI primer set. In TCRdb, the multiplex PCR reads were re-called with MiXCR into one record per CDR3 protein. The repertoire has a few hundred thousand distinct CDR3 sequences, 15% to 17% of them found once; the top ten carry roughly 26%. Sequencing input: blood. All receptors come from a woman younger than 30 with Graves' hyperthyroidism that later progressed to Graves' ophthalmopathy.

This chain links TRBV9 with TRBJ1-4; a weak D match, TRBD1 (5 bases). Germline V gives CDR1 SGDLS, CDR2 YYNGEE. V lost 1 base to trimming and J lost 0 bases, with 7 bases between them. This CDR3 is built from 15 residues. The CDR3 sequence is CASSVTGTTNEKLFF. The CDR3 DNA sequence: TGTGCCAGCAGCGTAACAGGAACAACTAATGAAAAACTGTTTTTT. Full variable domain (missing parts from reference TRBV9 and TRBJ1-4): DSGVTQTPKHLITATGQRVTLRCSPRSGDLSVYWYQQSLDQGLQFLIQYYNGEERAKGNILERFSAQQFPDLHSELNLSSLELGDSALYFCASSVTGTTNEKLFFGSGTQLSVL.

This clonotype was picked up a small number of times. The chain joins TRBV10-3 to TRBJ2-7, with 7 nucleotides matching TRBD2. The CDR3 is 12 residues long. The germline CDR1 and CDR2 sequences are ENHRY and SYGVKD. With 10 bases clipped from V and 2 bases from J, the junction kept 5 bases outside the gene matches. This chain's CDR3 is CASSGSAYEQYF. Here the CDR3 DNA reads TGTGCCAGTAGCGGGTCCGCCTACGAGCAGTACTTC.

This clonotype occurred a few times. The rearrangement links TRBV30 to TRBJ1-3; D gene ambiguous. CDR3 length equals 13 residues. Germline-derived CDR1 and CDR2 are GTSNPN and SVGIG (reference sequence). Trimming took 4 bases from V and 2 from J, leaving 9 bases between them. CDR3 coding DNA: TGTGCCTGGACTAATGGGGCTGGAAACACCATATATTTT. Encoded protein: CAWTNGAGNTIYF.

This clonotype was seen ten or more times. J is TRBJ2-5 and V is TRBV20-1; 8 bases fit TRBD2. The junction had 4 bases not matched to a gene; V was cut back by 2 bases and J by 5 bases. The length of the CDR3 is 13 residues. From germline, CDR1 is DFQATT and CDR2 SNEGSKA (reference sequence). The CDR3 sequence: CSARSPSGETQYF. In DNA, the CDR3 is TGCAGTGCTAGAAGTCCTAGCGGGGAGACCCAGTACTTC.

This sequence joins TRBV15 and TRBJ2-7; 7 nucleotides line up with TRBD1. CDR3 size: 15 residues. The V and J ends lost 6 bases and 6 bases, in that order; junction bases with no gene match: 14. Germline-derived CDR1 and CDR2 are LNHNV and YYDKDF (reference sequence). CDR3 amino acids: CATRTSAGTVGEQYF. In nucleotides, the CDR3 is TGTGCCACCAGAACTTCAGCCGGGACAGTGGGCGAGCAGTACTTC.

This clonotype was seen only a few times. V is TRBV7-9 and J is TRBJ2-5; 10 bases fit TRBD1. CDR1 and CDR2 (germline): SEHNR, FQNEAQ (reference sequence). CDR3 length: 15 residues. Trimming at V came to 5 bases and at J to 6 bases, leaving 9 bases not matched to a gene. In nucleotides, the CDR3 is TGTGCCAGCAGCCCGATGACAGGGGGCGGACAGACCCAGTACTTC. Protein: CASSPMTGGGQTQYF. The full variable domain, rest sourced from reference TRBV7-9 and TRBJ2-5, is DTGVSQNPRHKITKRGQNVTFRCDPISEHNRLYWYRQTLGQGPEFLTYFQNEAQLEKSRLLSDRFSAERPKGSFSTLEIQRTEQGDSAMYLCASSPMTGGGQTQYFGPGTRLLVL.

This clonotype was seen at least ten times. Written as DNA, the CDR3 is TGCAGTGCTAGCAACCGGGGTATAGCGGGGGCCCAAGAGACCCAGTACTTC. Translation: CSASNRGIAGAQETQYF. The chain carries TRBV20-1 and TRBJ2-5; 9 bases align to TRBD2. V lost 3 bases to trimming and J lost 1 base; unmatched junction nucleotides: 12. This CDR3 region has 17 residues. Germline V CDR1 and CDR2: DFQATT, SNEGSKA (reference sequence).

A word on this clonotype: A much larger clone lies one base from this, so it may be a read error. The chain uses TRBV11-2 and TRBJ2-7; no reliable D call. CDR1 SGHAT and CDR2 FQNNGV come from the germline V gene. This CDR3 region has 12 residues. The CDR3 sequence is CASSASTMERYF. The CDR3 DNA reads as TGTGCCAGCAGCGCATCTACGATGGAGCGGTACTTC.

The rearrangement joins TRBV29-1 to TRBJ1-1; D not certain. The CDR3 is made up of 14 amino acids. Trimming left V 7 bases short and J 1 base short, with 16 bases between. Germline lookup yields CDR1 SQVTM and CDR2 ANQGSEA. The CDR3 nucleotides are TGCAGCGCTGCCCCAGGAAGGCCGAACACTGAAGCTTTCTTT. Translation: CSAAPGRPNTEAFF.

This chain uses TRBV7-2 with TRBJ2-7; D is perhaps TRBD1 or TRBD2 (5 bases each). The germline V gene has CDR1 SGHTA and CDR2 FQGNSA. V was trimmed by 5 bases and J by 0 bases, leaving 14 bases between them. The CDR3 is 15 residues long. For the CDR3, the DNA is TGTGCCAGCAGCCGCCGGGGCCCCGGCTCCTACGAGCAGTACTTC. It codes for CASSRRGPGSYEQYF.

In this sample, this clonotype turned up many times. The J gene is TRBJ2-1, the V gene TRBV7-9, with D possibly matching TRBD2 (5 bases). This CDR3 is 16 amino acids long. Germline V gene data show CDR1 as SEHNR and CDR2 as FQNEAQ (reference sequence). V lost 5 bases and J 1 base, leaving 15 bases between the germline ends. CDR3 coding DNA: TGTGCCAGCAGCCCATACGGACTCCCGTCCTACAATGAGCAGTTCTTC. This encodes CASSPYGLPSYNEQFF.

The sample holds a few counts of this clonotype. This chain uses TRBV7-9 with TRBJ2-1, with 10 bases fitting TRBD2. Germline V gene data show CDR1 as SEHNR and CDR2 as FQNEAQ (reference sequence). The CDR3 length is 16 residues. Trimming took 0 bases from V and 9 from J; bases not matched to a gene: 8. DNA of the CDR3: TGTGCCAGCAGCTTAGCGCTAGCGGGAGTTCCAGGTGAGCAGTTCTTC. Translating it yields CASSLALAGVPGEQFF.

This clonotype was counted ten times or more. V is TRBV5-1 and J is TRBJ2-1, with D hard to call. Trimming took 1 base from V and 0 from J, leaving 14 bases between them. There are 17 residues in the CDR3. The germline V gene encodes CDR1 SGHRS and CDR2 YFSETQ. The CDR3 nucleotides read TGCGCCAGCAGCTTGCTCCCCTATCCCCGCTCCTACAATGAGCAGTTCTTC. It specifies CASSLLPYPRSYNEQFF.

The V gene is TRBV7-6, the J gene TRBJ1-6, with 8 positions matching TRBD1. After removal of 5 bases from V and 0 bases from J, the junction contained 6 bases not matched to a gene. Germline CDR1 SGHVS, CDR2 FNYEAQ. The length of the CDR3 is 17 residues. The CDR3 sequence: CASSGDRGSSYNSPLHF. DNA of the CDR3: TGTGCCAGCAGCGGTGACAGGGGCAGCTCCTATAATTCACCCCTCCACTTT.

This clonotype was counted only a few times. V gene TRBV5-1 combines with J gene TRBJ1-3, with D possibly TRBD1 on 5 matching bases. Germline CDR1 SGHRS, CDR2 YFSETQ. The ends were cut back, 4 bases at V and 1 base at J, with 9 bases in the middle. The CDR3 has 14 amino acids. CDR3 amino acids: CASSPGFSGNTIYF. The CDR3 DNA follows: TGCGCCAGCAGCCCAGGGTTTTCTGGAAACACCATATATTTT.

In regard to this clonotype: In this CDR3 the conserved last residue, phenylalanine or tryptophan, is missing, so a read error is likely. The chain links TRBV3-1 to TRBJ1-6; D perhaps matches TRBD1 (5 bases). The germline V gene has CDR1 LGHDT and CDR2 YNNKEL (reference sequence). V gave up 3 bases and J gave up 7 bases, with 16 bases separating them. The CDR3 contains 16 residues. CDR3 in DNA: TGTGCCAGCAGCCAGGGCGGGGGGTTACGAAATTCACCCCTCCACCTT. Translated: CASSQGGGLRNSPLHL.

The chain recombines TRBV19 with TRBJ2-5; D ambiguous. The CDR3 loop spans 14 amino acids. V lost 3 bases and J 5 bases, leaving 13 bases between the germline ends. The germline V gene has CDR1 LNHDA and CDR2 SQIVND (reference sequence). CDR3 nucleotides: TGTGCCAGTAGTATCGGAGTCGTGGGTGAGACCCAGTACTTC. Residues: CASSIGVVGETQYF.

This clonotype was seen many times. The chain recombines TRBV6-1 with TRBJ2-5; 10 bases align to TRBD2. V dropped 8 bases and J dropped 0; count of bases not matched to a gene: 6. The CDR3 runs to 15 residues. The germline V gene encodes CDR1 MNHNS and CDR2 SASEGT. CDR3 bases: TGTGCCAGCCTCTCTAGCGGGGGCCACCAAGAGACCCAGTACTTC. This codes for CASLSSGGHQETQYF.

The chain links TRBV24-1 to TRBJ2-1; 10 bases map to TRBD1. After removal of 12 bases from V and 2 bases from J, the junction contained 3 bases not matched to a gene. This CDR3 is built from 13 residues. Germline V lookup: CDR1 KGHDR, CDR2 SFDVKD. The CDR3 DNA reads as TGTGCCGTTGGACAGGGGGCCTACAATGAGCAGTTCTTC. This sequence encodes CAVGQGAYNEQFF.

The CDR3 spells CASSFRSDTQYF. The CDR3 region has the DNA TGCGCCAGCAGTTTCCGCTCAGATACGCAGTATTTT. The rearrangement links TRBV5-1 to TRBJ2-3; no clear D. CDR1 SGHRS and CDR2 YFSETQ come from the germline V gene. CDR3 size: 12 residues. V was trimmed by 5 bases and J by 4 bases, leaving 8 bases between them.

In this sample, this clonotype turned up many times. The chain employs TRBV2 and TRBJ2-1; D ambiguous. Germline loops: CDR1 SNHLY, CDR2 FYNNEI. The ends were cut back, 6 bases at V and 9 bases at J, with 9 bases in the middle. This CDR3 comprises 11 residues. CDR3 coding DNA: TGTGCCAGCAGAGGCTCCGGTGAGCAGTTCTTC. It translates to CASRGSGEQFF.

The rearrangement links TRBV9 to TRBJ1-6, with 8 bases aligning to TRBD1. Germline loops: CDR1 SGDLS, CDR2 YYNGEE. Trimming cost V 2 bases and J 11 bases; bases outside gene matches: 9. This CDR3 has 15 amino acids. CDR3 protein: CASSVTTGGAAPLHF. The CDR3 DNA sequence: TGTGCCAGCAGCGTGACTACAGGGGGTGCGGCACCCCTCCACTTT.

This clonotype has a count of ten or more. The chain combines TRBV2 with TRBJ2-3, with D perhaps matching TRBD1 (6 bases). CDR3 size: 16 residues. The V and J ends lost 4 bases and 6 bases respectively, with 20 bases between them. Germline V CDR1 and CDR2: SNHLY, FYNNEI. This CDR3 is CASSGQAPPGADTQYF. The DNA of the CDR3 is TGTGCCAGCAGTGGACAGGCCCCCCCCGGGGCGGATACGCAGTATTTT.

This clonotype was observed many times. The chain recombines TRBV12-3 or TRBV12-4 with TRBJ2-1; 8 bases are shared with TRBD1. CDR3 size: 15 residues. V lost 4 bases to trimming and J lost 7 bases; unmatched junction nucleotides: 9. The CDR3 DNA reads as TGTGCCAGCAGTTCCGGACAGGGATTGGTGAATGAGCAGTTCTTC. It encodes CASSSGQGLVNEQFF.

This clonotype was detected only a few times. This chain joins TRBV15 and TRBJ2-7, with a weak D call TRBD1 (6 bases). This CDR3 has 16 residues. V lost 0 bases, J lost 7 bases, and 19 bases lay in between. CDR1 and CDR2 (germline): LNHNV, YYDKDF (reference sequence). CDR3 amino acids: CATSRDPGHRPGEQYF. CDR3 nucleotides: TGTGCCACCAGCAGAGATCCGGGACACCGACCCGGGGAGCAGTACTTC.

This clonotype has more than one count but fewer than ten. Possible read error: a much larger clone is one base away. V usage is TRBV27 and J usage is TRBJ1-1; no clear D. The germline gives CDR1 MNHEY, CDR2 SMNVEV (reference sequence). The CDR3 spans 15 residues. The CDR3 DNA is TGTGCCGGCAGCCTCCGGGGTAGCGGGCAGACTGAAGCTTTCTTT. It yields the protein CAGSLRGSGQTEAFF.

As to this clonotype: A junction boundary mismatches the germline segment, possibly from a read error. CDR3 residues: CASSWWETRYF. Here the CDR3 DNA reads TGTGCCAGCAGTTGGTGGGAGACCCGGTACTTC. The chain is built from TRBV27 and TRBJ2-5; a weak D match, TRBD2 (5 bases). The CDR3 loop spans 11 amino acids. Looked up from germline, CDR1 is MNHEY and CDR2 is SMNVEV (reference sequence).

In its sample, this clonotype was seen many times. The genes are TRBV27 and TRBJ2-1; D remains ambiguous. This CDR3 contains 16 residues. Per the germline V gene, CDR1 is MNHEY and CDR2 is SMNVEV (reference sequence). V was cut by 5 bases and J by 2 bases, with 16 bases left in between. DNA of the CDR3: TGTGCCAGCAGTCCACGCTACTTCGGCCCCTACAATGAGCAGTTCTTC. It specifies CASSPRYFGPYNEQFF.

Concerning this clonotype itself: This may come from a read error, since a much larger clone is one base off. The chain carries TRBV28 and TRBJ1-3; D gene uncertain. This CDR3 region has 14 residues. CDR1 and CDR2 from the germline V gene are MDHEN and SYDVKM. The CDR3 DNA reads as TGTGCCGGCAGTCCTAGTTCTAATGGAAACACCATATATTTT. It yields the protein CAGSPSSNGNTIYF.